The 30 T cell receptor beta chains listed next were all sequenced from one sample in a study of blood T cells in healthy people across ages. A sample-barcoded 5' primer and a J-beta primer mix were used in a second PCR of roughly 7 to 12 cycles. TCRdb reprocessed the 5' RACE reads via MiXCR and lists one record per CDR3 protein. Counted here are hundreds of thousands of distinct CDR3 sequences, 43% occurring once; the ten biggest clones make up 20% to 25%. The sample taken for sequencing was blood. The receptors were sampled from a woman aged 55-69 years in good health.

The CDR3 is CSVVAGSQETQYF. The CDR3 DNA reads as TGCAGCGTTGTAGCGGGGAGCCAAGAGACCCAGTACTTC. V and J are TRBV29-1 and TRBJ2-5, with TRBD2 matching over 8 bases. Looked up from germline, CDR1 is SQVTM and CDR2 is ANQGSEA. V dropped 4 bases and J dropped 1; count of bases not matched to a gene: 2. This CDR3 has 13 residues.

This clonotype was seen once. The rearrangement joins TRBV7-9 to TRBJ2-1; 7 nucleotides match TRBD1. V was clipped by 1 base and J by 7 bases; unmatched bases: 10. The CDR3 has 16 residues. Germline V gives CDR1 SEHNR, CDR2 FQNEAQ (reference sequence). The CDR3 sequence is CASSLGRPGQMNEQFF. CDR3 coding DNA: TGTGCCAGCAGCTTAGGGAGGCCGGGACAGATGAATGAGCAGTTCTTC.

On this clonotype itself: This clone may be a read error of a much larger clone one base away. The chain uses TRBV7-2 and TRBJ2-3, with D perhaps TRBD2 (6 bases). This CDR3 is built from 15 residues. Germline V gives CDR1 SGHTA, CDR2 FQGNSA. CDR3 nucleotides: TGTGCCGGCAGCTTAGGACGCGGGAAAGCGGATACGCAGTATTTT. Translation: CAGSLGRGKADTQYF.

This clonotype was observed a handful of times. A junction end diverges from the germline sequence, so it may reflect a read error. In DNA, the CDR3 is TGCAGCGCCCAGGAACAGGGTAACCATGGCTACACCTTC. Translating it yields CSAQEQGNHGYTF. V is TRBV29-1 and J is TRBJ1-2; a weak D match, TRBD1 (6 bases). The CDR3 runs 13 residues. Germline lookup yields CDR1 SQVTM and CDR2 ANQGSEA.

The genes are TRBV12-3 or TRBV12-4 and TRBJ1-2; unclear D gene. This CDR3 region has 15 residues. The V and J ends lost 5 bases and 0 bases respectively, with 13 bases between them. The CDR3 reads CASSTRRDSNYGYTF. Here the CDR3 DNA reads TGTGCCAGCAGTACCAGAAGGGATTCTAACTATGGCTACACCTTC.

V usage is TRBV11-2 and J usage is TRBJ1-2; D not certain. The V end lost 2 bases, the J end lost 6 bases, and 10 bases lay between the germline ends. CDR3 size: 13 residues. CDR1 is SGHAT, CDR2 FQNNGV, per germline. CDR3 sequence (DNA): TGTGCCAGCAGCTTAACGGGCAGTGATGGCTACACCTTC. As protein: CASSLTGSDGYTF.

V and J are TRBV3-1 and TRBJ2-1; TRBD1 is a possible D gene (5 bases). V lost 1 base to trimming and J lost 10 bases, with 8 bases between them. Germline V lookup: CDR1 LGHDT, CDR2 YNNKEL (reference sequence). CDR3 length: 12 amino acids. The CDR3 loop reads CASSQGRTEQFF. The CDR3 bases are TGTGCCAGCAGCCAAGGGCGGACAGAGCAGTTCTTC.

J is TRBJ2-1 and V is TRBV29-1; D perhaps matches TRBD1 (5 bases). The CDR3 totals 14 residues. The germline gives CDR1 SQVTM, CDR2 ANQGSEA. Trimming pared 8 bases from V and 5 bases from J, leaving 19 bases between. CDR3 loop: CSSWGRGADNEQFF. The DNA for the CDR3 is TGCAGCTCGTGGGGCCGAGGAGCCGACAATGAGCAGTTCTTC.

This clonotype was seen just once. The chain uses TRBV20-1 and TRBJ2-5, with D uncertain. This CDR3 has 12 residues. Germline V CDR1 and CDR2: DFQATT, SNEGSKA (reference sequence). With 5 bases removed from V and 3 bases from J, the gap between germline ends came to 10 bases. CDR3 amino acids: CSAGPNEETQYF. CDR3 in DNA: TGCAGTGCTGGGCCAAACGAAGAGACCCAGTACTTC.

Here the CDR3 reads CASSTDPGGSNEQFF. The CDR3 DNA reads as TGTGCCAGCAGCACGGACCCGGGGGGCTCTAATGAGCAGTTCTTC. The rearrangement uses TRBV7-3 and TRBJ2-1; TRBD2 might be the D (7 bases). Germline V CDR1 and CDR2: SGHTA, FQGTGA. This CDR3 comprises 15 residues. Trimming stripped 5 bases from V and 7 bases from J, with 18 bases between.

This clonotype was detected a few times. V usage is TRBV12-3 or TRBV12-4 and J usage is TRBJ2-1, with 8 bases lining up with TRBD1. There are 16 residues in the CDR3. Trimming at V came to 5 bases and at J to 7 bases, leaving 13 bases not matched to a gene. CDR3 in amino acids: CASSPPGQGRRNEQFF. The CDR3 nucleotides are TGTGCCAGCAGTCCGCCCGGACAGGGAAGGAGGAATGAGCAGTTCTTC.

The CDR3 bases are TGTGCCAGCGGCAGGTCAATACAGTTCTTC. It encodes CASGRSIQFF. V and J are TRBV12-3 or TRBV12-4 and TRBJ2-1, with D unresolved. This CDR3 contains 10 residues. Trimming left V 8 bases short and J 13 bases short, with 12 bases between.

J is TRBJ2-1 and V is TRBV11-2, with 14 nucleotides matching TRBD2. V trimming: 5 bases; J trimming: 9 bases; junction bases outside the gene matches: 15. Germline-derived CDR1 and CDR2 are SGHAT and FQNNGV. The CDR3 has 18 amino acids. Written as DNA, the CDR3 is TGTGCCAGCAGCGACGGACTAGCGGGAGGAGTTGAGGTAGGTGAGCAGTTCTTC. Its translation is CASSDGLAGGVEVGEQFF.

This rearrangement joins TRBV6-5 to TRBJ2-3; 10 bases fit TRBD1. This CDR3 spans 17 amino acids. The V segment lost 4 bases and the J segment 4 bases; nucleotides outside the gene matches: 11. Germline V gives CDR1 MNHEY, CDR2 SVGAGI. The CDR3 DNA reads TGTGCCAGCAGTTTCCGAGGTGGGACAGGGGCGGCAGATACGCAGTATTTT. Its protein is CASSFRGGTGAADTQYF.

This clonotype has more than one count but fewer than ten. This chain uses TRBV5-1 with TRBJ2-7; D is uncertain. This CDR3 comprises 16 residues. Germline CDR1 SGHRS, CDR2 YFSETQ. Trimming pared 1 base from V and 2 bases from J, leaving 16 bases between. The CDR3 region is CASSLPPGLGTYEQYF. In DNA form, the CDR3 reads TGCGCCAGCAGCTTGCCCCCGGGTCTGGGGACCTACGAGCAGTACTTC. Filled out from reference TRBV5-1 and TRBJ2-7, the complete variable domain reads KAGVTQTPRYLIKTRGQQVTLSCSPISGHRSVSWYQQTPGQGLQFLFEYFSETQRNKGNFPGRFSGRQFSNSRSEMNVSTLELGDSALYLCASSLPPGLGTYEQYFGPGTRLTVT.

The chain uses TRBV27 and TRBJ2-3; D is ambiguous. CDR3 length: 13 residues. V was shortened by 5 bases and J by 5 bases, with 11 bases between the two germline ends. CDR1 and CDR2 from the germline V gene are MNHEY and SMNVEV (reference sequence). CDR3 DNA sequence: TGTGCCAGCAGTCTTTGGGTGGGAGATACGCAGTATTTT. Its translation: CASSLWVGDTQYF.

The chain combines TRBV9 with TRBJ2-7, with TRBD2 matching over 13 bases. Germline lookup yields CDR1 SGDLS and CDR2 YYNGEE. J was trimmed by 7 bases and V by 4 bases; bases with no gene match: 23. This CDR3 is 20 amino acids long. CDR3 sequence: CASSSPGLAGPRASYNEQYF. In DNA form, the CDR3 reads TGTGCCAGCAGCTCCCCGGGACTAGCGGGACCCAGGGCCTCCTACAATGAGCAGTACTTC.

This clonotype was recorded a few times. The gene calls are TRBV20-1 and TRBJ1-1; D call uncertain. CDR3 length: 13 residues. Per germline, CDR1 DFQATT and CDR2 SNEGSKA (reference sequence). V dropped 5 bases and J dropped 3 bases, with 13 bases sitting between them. The CDR3 spells CSAPINVYTEAFF. CDR3 DNA: TGCAGTGCTCCAATCAATGTTTACACTGAAGCTTTCTTT.

This clonotype has only a few counts. The CDR3 nucleotides read TGTGCCAGCAGCCTCCGCCGGTGGCGGGAGGCCCACCTACACTACGAGCAGTACTTC. It is translated as CASSLRRWREAHLHYEQYF. The chain employs TRBV7-2 and TRBJ2-7; 8 bases map to TRBD2. V dropped 5 bases and J dropped 3; count of bases not matched to a gene: 21. The CDR3 runs 19 residues. CDR1 is SGHTA and CDR2 is FQGNSA in the germline V gene.

The chain couples TRBV6-2 or TRBV6-3 to TRBJ1-1; TRBD1 agrees at 9 bases. This CDR3 is built from 15 residues. Germline V gene sequence: CDR1 MNHEY, CDR2 SVGEGT. After removal of 5 bases from V and 1 base from J, the junction contained 5 bases not matched to a gene. In nucleotides, the CDR3 is TGTGCCAGCAGTACAGGGGGCGCTGGGAACACTGAAGCTTTCTTT. It is translated as CASSTGGAGNTEAFF.

Only a few counts were recorded for this clonotype. V usage is TRBV25-1 and J usage is TRBJ2-5, with D hard to call. Trimming removed 3 bases from V and 13 bases from J, with 18 bases in between. CDR3 length: 13 residues. Germline V CDR1 and CDR2: MGHDK, SYGVNS. The CDR3 protein is CASSDQDRNPGYF. CDR3 sequence (DNA): TGTGCCAGCAGTGATCAGGATCGGAACCCGGGGTACTTC. Using reference TRBV25-1 and TRBJ2-5 for the parts outside the CDR3, the full variable domain is EADIYQTPRYLVIGTGKKITLECSQTMGHDKMYWYQQDPGMELHLIHYSYGVNSTEKGDLSSESTVSRIRTEHFPLTLESARPSHTSQYLCASSDQDRNPGYFGPGTRLLVL.

This clonotype has just one count. This chain links TRBV25-1 with TRBJ2-5; the D gene could be TRBD1 or TRBD2 (5 bases each). Germline CDR1 reads MGHDK; CDR2 reads SYGVNS. The CDR3 contains 15 residues. Between the trimmed V and J ends, which lost 2 bases and 2 bases, there was a span of 12 bases. CDR3 sequence: CASSESQGRQETQYF. In nucleotides, the CDR3 is TGTGCCAGCAGTGAAAGTCAGGGACGGCAAGAGACCCAGTACTTC.

The chain links TRBV30 to TRBJ1-5; D unclear. The CDR3 consists of 12 residues. The germline V and J ends were trimmed by 2 bases and 3 bases, with 5 bases remaining between them. CDR1 and CDR2 (germline): GTSNPN, SVGIG (reference sequence). For the CDR3, the DNA is TGTGCCTGGAGTAGGGCCAATCAGCCCCAGCATTTT. Translation: CAWSRANQPQHF.

This clonotype was recorded at least ten times. This rearrangement joins TRBV28 to TRBJ2-7; 7 bases agree with TRBD2. V gave up 6 bases and J gave up 6 bases; unmatched junction bases: 14. The CDR3 is 15 amino acids. Per the germline V gene, CDR1 is MDHEN and CDR2 is SYDVKM. Here the CDR3 reads CASSQTSDNTAEQYF. In nucleotides, the CDR3 is TGTGCCAGCAGCCAAACTAGCGATAATACAGCCGAGCAGTACTTC.

In its sample, this clonotype was seen a few times. The chain joins TRBV18 to TRBJ2-1; tentative D call: TRBD2 (5 bases). The germline V and J ends were trimmed by 7 bases and 4 bases, with 14 bases remaining between them. The CDR3 contains 14 residues. Germline V gene data show CDR1 as KGHSH and CDR2 as LQKENI. In DNA, the CDR3 is TGTGCCAGCTTCCCCGGGGTCCCGTACAATGAGCAGTTCTTC. This gives the protein CASFPGVPYNEQFF. The full variable domain, with the rest looked up from reference TRBV18 and TRBJ2-1, is NAGVMQNPRHLVRRRGQEARLRCSPMKGHSHVYWYRQLPEEGLKFMVYLQKENIIDESGMPKERFSAEFPKEGPSILRIQQVVRGDSAAYFCASFPGVPYNEQFFGPGTRLTVL.

The chain carries TRBV11-3 and TRBJ2-1, with 9 bases fitting TRBD1. The germline V gene has CDR1 SGHNT and CDR2 YENEEA. This CDR3 comprises 15 residues. Germline trimming cut 2 bases from V and 10 bases from J; bases unmatched to any gene: 9. The CDR3 coding sequence is TGTGCCAGCAGCTTAAACCCGGGACAGGGCTACGAGCAGTTCTTC. Translation: CASSLNPGQGYEQFF.

This clonotype has a handful of counts. This rearrangement joins TRBV25-1 to TRBJ2-7; 12 nucleotides align to TRBD1. With V trimmed by 4 bases and J by 5 bases, 3 bases remained unmatched. The CDR3 totals 14 residues. Germline values: CDR1 MGHDK, CDR2 SYGVNS. The CDR3 region is CASSGGQGAHEQYF. The CDR3 DNA reads as TGTGCCAGCAGTGGGGGACAGGGGGCCCACGAGCAGTACTTC.

This clonotype appeared a few times. CDR3 sequence: CASSPRGLAGGPYNEQYF. CDR3 coding DNA: TGCGCCAGCAGCCCGCGGGGGCTAGCGGGGGGGCCATACAATGAGCAGTACTTC. This chain uses TRBV5-1 with TRBJ2-1, with TRBD2 identical over 12 bases. The J call is in doubt because the DNA end fits TRBJ2-7 better. This CDR3 region has 18 residues. In germline, CDR1 is SGHRS, CDR2 YFSETQ.

The gene calls are TRBV24-1 and TRBJ2-3; D unresolved. Germline CDR1 and CDR2: KGHDR and SFDVKD. The CDR3 runs to 15 residues. V was trimmed by 2 bases and J by 2 bases, leaving 10 bases between them. The chain's CDR3 is CATSDSAPYTDTQYF. For the CDR3, the DNA is TGTGCCACCAGTGATTCAGCCCCGTACACAGATACGCAGTATTTT.

The sample holds a few counts of this clonotype. The chain carries TRBV12-3 or TRBV12-4 and TRBJ2-1; 8 nucleotides agree with TRBD2. This CDR3 spans 14 amino acids. V was pared by 10 bases and J by 4 bases, with 9 bases of the junction left unmatched. The CDR3 reads CAIHLLAGYNEQFF. The CDR3 nucleotides are TGTGCCATCCACCTTCTAGCGGGTTACAATGAGCAGTTCTTC.